Listed below are T cell receptor beta chains from one sample, sequenced in a study of T-cell reconstitution after alpha-beta-depleted transplantation in children. One entry per CDR3 protein results from TCRdb running MiXCR on the PCR reads. Here the sample spans more than 500,000 distinct CDR3 sequences, over 9.5% being singletons. The specimen was PBMCs, mostly from graft donor cells, collected 180 days after TCRalphabeta/CD19-depleted stem cell transplant. The receptors originated from a female patient between 2 and 15 years old who had a stem cell transplant for aplastic anemia, so the T cells may come from the graft donor. The CDR3 runs from the conserved cysteine through the conserved F or W. D genes are given only for firm matches. The size field is filled for only some rows; it gives once, few, many or a size class.

clone size,V gene,J gene,D gene,CDR3 DNA,CDR3 protein
-,TRBV3-1,TRBJ2-3,-,TGTGCCAGCAGCCAAGAAACAGCACTGGGTGACACAGATACGCAGTATTTT,CASSQETALGDTDTQYF
-,TRBV14,TRBJ2-3,-,TGTGCCAGCAGCCTCCGACAGCCCCCAGATACGCAGTATTTT,CASSLRQPPDTQYF
-,TRBV11-3,TRBJ2-7,-,TGTGCCAGCAGCTCCGGGCCGCGGGACGAGCAGTACTTC,CASSSGPRDEQYF
-,TRBV24-1,TRBJ2-1,TRBD1,TGTGCCACCAGTGATCGCCAACCCGGGACAGGCCCCTCCGATGAGCAGTTCTTC,CATSDRQPGTGPSDEQFF
-,TRBV4-1,TRBJ2-3,-,TGCGCCAGCAGCGAAGAAGGAACAGATACGCAGTATTTT,CASSEEGTDTQYF
-,TRBV20-1,TRBJ2-1,TRBD2,TGCAGTGCTAGATTGACTAGCGTATATGAGCAGTTCTTC,CSARLTSVYEQFF
few,TRBV11-2,TRBJ2-5,TRBD2,TGTGCCAGCACCCTAGCGGGAAGGGAGACCCAGTACTTC,CASTLAGRETQYF
few,TRBV19,TRBJ2-3,-,TGTGCCAGTACGACTAAATGGGGTGTGACAGGGAGGGGAGATACGCAGTATTTT,CASTTKWGVTGRGDTQYF
-,TRBV29-1,TRBJ1-5,-,TGCAGCGACCCAGGGGTCCGCAATCAGCCCCAGCATTTT,CSDPGVRNQPQHF
few,TRBV5-1,TRBJ2-3,-,TGCGCCAGCAGCGCTACGACAGTACCCCCAGATACGCAGTATTTT,CASSATTVPPDTQYF
-,TRBV4-3,TRBJ2-1,TRBD2,TGCGCCAGCAGCCAAGCGACTAGCGGACGCTACAATGAGCAGTTCTTC,CASSQATSGRYNEQFF
-,TRBV12-3/TRBV12-4,TRBJ2-5,-,TGTGCCAGCAGCCCAAGGACCAGATCGCAGACCCAGTACTTC,CASSPRTRSQTQYF
-,TRBV20-1,TRBJ2-3,-,TGCAGTGCTCTGGGGGCTTGGGGGAACACAGATACGCAGTATTTT,CSALGAWGNTDTQYF
few,TRBV29-1,TRBJ1-2,-,TGCAGCGTTGAAGATCGGGGGGCGGGAGGCTATGGCTACACCTTC,CSVEDRGAGGYGYTF
few,TRBV12-3/TRBV12-4,TRBJ2-5,TRBD1,TGTGCCAGCAGTCAAGGACAGGGGATGGGAGAGACCCAGTACTTC,CASSQGQGMGETQYF
few,TRBV4-3,TRBJ2-3,-,TGCGCCAGCAGCCAAGTGCGAGGTATCACAGATACGCAGTATTTT,CASSQVRGITDTQYF
few,TRBV7-2,TRBJ2-6,-,TGTGCCAGCAGCTTACGGGGCCGTGGGGCCAACGTCCTGACTTTC,CASSLRGRGANVLTF
few,TRBV6-1,TRBJ1-1,-,TGTGCCAGCAATCCGGACGCCCTGAACACTGAAGCTTTCTTT,CASNPDALNTEAFF
few,TRBV15,TRBJ2-5,TRBD1,TGTGCCACCAGCAGAGATAATATAGAGGCCCAGGGGGTCCAAGAGACCCAGTACTTC,CATSRDNIEAQGVQETQYF
few,TRBV6-2/TRBV6-3,TRBJ1-1,TRBD1,TGTGCCAGCAGCCCTCTTGCTATCGGGACAGGGATATTTGAAGCTTTCTTT,CASSPLAIGTGIFEAFF
once,TRBV29-1,TRBJ2-1,TRBD2,TGCAGCGTTGAAGCGTCTGGACTAGCGGGATCAGGGGGTGAGCAGTTCTTC,CSVEASGLAGSGGEQFF
-,TRBV28,TRBJ2-3,TRBD1,TGTGCCAGCAGGCCCCACTCCGGGACAGGGGCAGATACGCAGTATTTT,CASRPHSGTGADTQYF
few,TRBV7-2,TRBJ1-3,-,TGTGCCAGCAGCTTCCCGACCGTAATTGGGGGAAACACCATATATTTT,CASSFPTVIGGNTIYF
few,TRBV7-2,TRBJ1-2,-,TGTGCCAGCAGCTTAGTCGGCGGTAACTATGGCTACACCTTC,CASSLVGGNYGYTF
-,TRBV6-1,TRBJ1-1,-,TGTGCCACTCGGGTGGTGGGGAACACTGAAGCTTTCTTT,CATRVVGNTEAFF
-,TRBV6-2/TRBV6-3,TRBJ1-1,-,TGTGCCAGCAGTTACTCCTCGGGTGAAGTTTTCTTT,CASSYSSGEVFF
few,TRBV4-1,TRBJ1-4,-,TGCGCCAGCAGCCGGGATCCAGGGGCAGACGAAAAACTGTTTTTT,CASSRDPGADEKLFF
few,TRBV15,TRBJ2-5,-,TGTGCCACCAGCATTTCTGACAGGTTCCAAGAGACCCAGTACTTC,CATSISDRFQETQYF
-,TRBV7-2,TRBJ2-2,-,TGTGCCAGCGGATCCTACAGGCCCCGAAACACCGGGGAGCTGTTTTTT,CASGSYRPRNTGELFF
few,TRBV18,TRBJ2-7,-,TGTGCCAGCTCACCCCTGGGGGCGGGGCGTGTCTCCTACGAGCAGTACTTC,CASSPLGAGRVSYEQYF
few,TRBV9,TRBJ2-2,-,TGTGCCAGCAGCGTAGGTTTGGGAGTCGACACCGGGGAGCTGTTTTTT,CASSVGLGVDTGELFF
many,TRBV7-2,TRBJ1-6,TRBD1,TGTGCCAGCAGCTTCCGGGACAGGGAATCACCCCTCCACTTT,CASSFRDRESPLHF
-,TRBV6-5,TRBJ2-2,-,TGTGCCAGCAGGTCTTCCGCCGGGGAGCTGTTTTTT,CASRSSAGELFF
-,TRBV4-3,TRBJ2-2,TRBD2,TGCGCCAGCACCGCATTGGGACTAGGACATCGCGGGGAGCTGTTTTTT,CASTALGLGHRGELFF
-,TRBV7-7,TRBJ2-1,TRBD2,TGTGCCAGCGGACCCCGACTAGCGGCGAGTAATGAGCAGTTCTTC,CASGPRLAASNEQFF
few,TRBV7-2,TRBJ2-7,TRBD2,TGTGCCAGCAGCTTAGAAATAGCGGGGATCTACGAGCAGTACTTC,CASSLEIAGIYEQYF
few,TRBV7-2,TRBJ2-1,TRBD1,TGTGCCAGCAGGTACCCCGGGACAGGGGGCAATGAGCAGTTCTTC,CASRYPGTGGNEQFF
few,TRBV4-3,TRBJ2-5,TRBD2,TGCGCCAGCAGCCAAGATGGAAACTTCTATAGCGGGAGGGCTGGGGAGACCCAGTACTTC,CASSQDGNFYSGRAGETQYF
few,TRBV24-1,TRBJ1-2,-,TGTGCCACCAGTGATAGTCGGCAGGGAGTAGGCTATGGCTACACCTTC,CATSDSRQGVGYGYTF
-,TRBV11-2,TRBJ1-2,-,TGTGCCAGCAGCTTAGGCCCCATCACCTATGGCTACACCTTC,CASSLGPITYGYTF
few,TRBV7-9,TRBJ2-1,-,TGTGCCAGCAGATACCTTAAGGTAGAATCCTACAATGAGCAGTTCTTC,CASRYLKVESYNEQFF
-,TRBV7-3,TRBJ1-1,-,TGTGCCAGCAGCGCAGTGGACGCCACTGAAGCTTTCTTT,CASSAVDATEAFF
few,TRBV5-1,TRBJ2-3,TRBD1,TGCGCCAGCAGATGGACAGGGATTACTAGCACAGATACGCAGTATTTT,CASRWTGITSTDTQYF
few,TRBV5-1,TRBJ2-3,-,TGCGCCAGCAGCTGGACGACTGGGCCTAGCACAGATACGCAGTATTTT,CASSWTTGPSTDTQYF
few,TRBV5-5,TRBJ2-7,TRBD1,TGTGCCAGCAGCTTTCGGACAGGTTCCTACGAGCAGTACTTC,CASSFRTGSYEQYF
many,TRBV5-6,TRBJ1-2,-,TGTGCCAGCAGCTTGACAGATAACTATGGCTACACCTTC,CASSLTDNYGYTF
few,TRBV24-1,TRBJ1-1,-,TGTGCCACCAGTGACCCGCGGGGAACTGAAGCTTTCTTT,CATSDPRGTEAFF